These 17 T cell receptor beta chains were sequenced from one sample in a study of blood T cell repertoires in COVID-19. TCRdb keeps only in-frame clones here, not all; method: immunoSEQ multiplex PCR. The repertoire holds around 70,000 clones, with approximately 80% as singletons. What was sequenced was peripheral blood. Every receptor here comes from a human donor in a cohort sampled during active COVID-19.

The chain uses TRBV30 and TRBJ2-7; perhaps TRBD1 as D (5 bases). The CDR3 loop spans 11 amino acids. V lost 3 bases, J lost 4 bases, and 7 bases lay in between. Germline lookup yields CDR1 GTSNPN and CDR2 SVGIG (reference sequence). CDR3 region: CAWSQGYEQYF. The CDR3 region has the DNA TGTGCCTGGAGCCAGGGTTACGAGCAGTACTTC.

The V and J genes are TRBV20-1 and TRBJ1-3, with D hard to call. There are 11 residues in the CDR3. Trimming took 5 bases from V and 8 from J, leaving 10 bases between them. The germline V gene has CDR1 DFQATT and CDR2 SNEGSKA (reference sequence). The CDR3 protein is CSAPFFDTIYF. Written as DNA, the CDR3 is TGCAGTGCTCCGTTCTTCGACACCATATATTTT.

The chain joins TRBV7-2 to TRBJ1-2; 7 bases agree with TRBD1. V shed 4 bases, J shed 4 bases, and the junction held 6 bases outside the gene matches. The CDR3 is 14 amino acids. Looked up from germline, CDR1 is SGHTA and CDR2 is FQGNSA. In DNA form, the CDR3 reads TGTGCCAGCAGCTGGTCCCGGGACAGCTATGGCTACACCTTC. This encodes CASSWSRDSYGYTF.

V and J are TRBV5-1 and TRBJ1-1, with 8 bases fitting TRBD1. Germline V gene sequence: CDR1 SGHRS, CDR2 YFSETQ. CDR3 length: 14 amino acids. V dropped 4 bases and J dropped 3; count of bases not matched to a gene: 5. This CDR3 reads CASSVTGGDTEAFF. CDR3 DNA sequence: TGCGCCAGCAGCGTAACAGGGGGAGACACTGAAGCTTTCTTT. Using reference TRBV5-1 and TRBJ1-1 for the parts outside the CDR3, the full variable domain is KAGVTQTPRYLIKTRGQQVTLSCSPISGHRSVSWYQQTPGQGLQFLFEYFSETQRNKGNFPGRFSGRQFSNSRSEMNVSTLELGDSALYLCASSVTGGDTEAFFGQGTRLTVV.

This clone has a single count. The chain employs TRBV4-1 and TRBJ2-1; no clear D. In germline, CDR1 is MGHRA, CDR2 YSYEKL. The CDR3 is 16 residues long. Trimming cost V 1 base and J 0 bases, with 10 bases left between them. The CDR3 is CASSQGLVSSYNEQFF. CDR3 DNA: TGCGCCAGCAGCCAAGGGCTAGTCAGCTCCTACAATGAGCAGTTCTTC.

V gene TRBV29-1 combines with J gene TRBJ2-2, with TRBD1 matching 8 bases. Trimming took 6 bases from V and 2 from J; bases not matched to a gene: 2. The CDR3 is made up of 13 amino acids. Germline CDR1 is SQVTM and CDR2 is ANQGSEA. The CDR3 loop reads CSVDRDNTGELFF. The CDR3 nucleotides are TGCAGCGTGGACAGGGATAACACCGGGGAGCTGTTTTTT.

The rearrangement uses TRBV7-8 and TRBJ1-5, with 7 bases matching TRBD1. This CDR3 spans 16 amino acids. V dropped 2 bases and J dropped 3; count of bases not matched to a gene: 7. Germline CDR1 and CDR2: SGHVS and FQNEAQ. The CDR3, as DNA: TGTGCCAGCAGCTTATCCCCAGGGGGTGTCAATCAGCCCCAGCATTTT. Residues: CASSLSPGGVNQPQHF. Full variable domain (remainder filled in from reference TRBV7-8 and TRBJ1-5): GAGVSQSPRYKVAKRGQDVALRCDPISGHVSLFWYQQALGQGPEFLTYFQNEAQLDKSGLPSDRFFAERPEGSVSTLKIQRTQQEDSAVYLCASSLSPGGVNQPQHFGDGTRLSIL.

The chain couples TRBV27 to TRBJ1-1, with D possibly being TRBD1 (5 bases). V gave up 6 bases and J gave up 2 bases, with 16 bases separating them. The CDR3 consists of 15 residues. Germline V gives CDR1 MNHEY, CDR2 SMNVEV (reference sequence). Here the CDR3 DNA reads TGTGCCAGCAGGCAAAAATGGGGGGAAAACACTGAAGCTTTCTTT. Protein: CASRQKWGENTEAFF.

V and J are TRBV6-7 and TRBJ2-6, with D possibly TRBD2 on 6 matching bases. TRBV6-7 is an ORF, with its function uncertain. The CDR3 runs to 17 residues. V was clipped by 2 bases and J by 0 bases, with 11 bases between them. DNA of the CDR3: TGTGCCAGCAGTTACGGAGGGCCTTACTCTGGGGCCAACGTCCTGACTTTC. Translating gives CASSYGGPYSGANVLTF.

This clone was recorded a few times. This chain connects TRBV7-9 to TRBJ1-1, with D unresolved. The CDR3 contains 14 residues. V lost 7 bases, J lost 2 bases, and 14 bases lay in between. Germline assignment: CDR1 SEHNR and CDR2 FQNEAQ (reference sequence). The CDR3 DNA reads as TGTGCCAGCAACTCGCATGCCGTTAACACTGAAGCTTTCTTT. Amino acids: CASNSHAVNTEAFF.

The rearrangement uses TRBV11-3 and TRBJ2-3; 8 bases match TRBD2. The germline gives CDR1 SGHNT, CDR2 YENEEA. The CDR3 covers 16 residues. J was trimmed by 2 bases and V by 5 bases; bases with no gene match: 9. The CDR3 region is CASSPRAGATTDTQYF. CDR3 DNA sequence: TGTGCCAGCAGCCCCCGAGCGGGAGCTACCACAGATACGCAGTATTTT.

The rearrangement links TRBV29-1 to TRBJ1-2, with 8 bases aligning to TRBD1. From germline, CDR1 is SQVTM and CDR2 ANQGSEA. The CDR3 sequence is 12 residues long. The V segment lost 4 bases and the J segment 2 bases; nucleotides outside the gene matches: 0. CDR3 nucleotide sequence: TGCAGCGTTGGGACAGGGAACTATGGCTACACCTTC. It specifies CSVGTGNYGYTF.

This clone was counted a few times. This sample includes further DNA sequences coding for the same CDR3. The chain is built from TRBV28 and TRBJ2-7; D call uncertain. Trimming took 2 bases from V and 4 from J, leaving 6 bases between them. The CDR3 runs to 12 residues. Germline loops: CDR1 MDHEN, CDR2 SYDVKM. This CDR3 is CASSLRGYEQYF. The CDR3 nucleotides read TGTGCCAGCAGTTTACGAGGTTACGAGCAGTACTTC.

This chain links TRBV3-1 (or the pseudogene TRBV3-2) with TRBJ2-5, with D possibly TRBD2 on 5 matching bases. Trimming shortened V by 4 bases and J by 0 bases, and 9 bases separated the two germline ends. The CDR3 sequence is 14 residues long. Germline CDR1 and CDR2: LGHDT and YNNKEL (reference sequence). The CDR3 loop is CASSRSEDQETQYF. CDR3 in DNA: TGTGCCAGCAGCCGATCGGAGGACCAAGAGACCCAGTACTTC.

V and J are TRBV6-2 or TRBV6-3 and TRBJ2-1; 8 positions match TRBD2. V lost 4 bases to trimming and J lost 1 base; unmatched junction nucleotides: 6. The CDR3 sequence is 16 residues long. In germline, CDR1 is MNHEY, CDR2 SVGEGT. The CDR3 is CASSSPGLVSYNEQFF. In DNA form, the CDR3 reads TGTGCCAGCAGTTCACCGGGACTAGTTTCCTACAATGAGCAGTTCTTC.

This clone was seen a handful of times. This chain uses TRBV7-9 with TRBJ2-7, with D perhaps TRBD2 (6 bases). Germline V gives CDR1 SEHNR, CDR2 FQNEAQ (reference sequence). The germline V and J ends were trimmed by 5 bases and 7 bases, with 21 bases remaining between them. The CDR3 runs 15 residues. CDR3 nucleotides: TGTGCCAGCAGCGATCGGGGGACGGATGGGAGGGAGCAGTACTTC. Translated: CASSDRGTDGREQYF.

V and J are TRBV28 and TRBJ2-1, with 12 bases that match TRBD2. Germline trimming cut 5 bases from V and 4 bases from J; bases unmatched to any gene: 9. Germline V gives CDR1 MDHEN, CDR2 SYDVKM. The CDR3 runs 17 residues. This CDR3 is CASSLSTSGSSYNEQFF. The CDR3 DNA reads TGTGCCAGCAGTCTTTCGACTAGCGGGAGTTCGTACAATGAGCAGTTCTTC. The variable domain in full, completed from reference TRBV28 and TRBJ2-1, reads DVKVTQSSRYLVKRTGEKVFLECVQDMDHENMFWYRQDPGLGLRLIYFSYDVKMKEKGDIPEGYSVSREKKERFSLILESASTNQTSMYLCASSLSTSGSSYNEQFFGPGTRLTVL.